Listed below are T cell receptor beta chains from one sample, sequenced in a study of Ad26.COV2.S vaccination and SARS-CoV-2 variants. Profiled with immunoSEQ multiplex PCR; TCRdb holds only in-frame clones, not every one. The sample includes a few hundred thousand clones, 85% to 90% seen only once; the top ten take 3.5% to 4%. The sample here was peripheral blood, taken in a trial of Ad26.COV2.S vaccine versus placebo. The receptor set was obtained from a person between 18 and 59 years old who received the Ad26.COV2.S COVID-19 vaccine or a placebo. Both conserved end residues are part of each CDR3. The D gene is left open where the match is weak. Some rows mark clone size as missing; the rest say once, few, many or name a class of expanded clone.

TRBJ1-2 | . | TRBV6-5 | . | CASSRRGIVSGYTF | TGTGCCAGCAGCCGCAGGGGAATAGTGAGCGGCTACACCTTC
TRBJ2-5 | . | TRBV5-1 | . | CASSFLPGDQETQYF | TGCGCCAGCAGCTTCCTTCCAGGGGATCAAGAGACCCAGTACTTC
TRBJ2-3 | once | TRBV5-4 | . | CASSLDRTEADTQYF | TGTGCCAGCAGCTTGGACAGGACCGAGGCAGATACGCAGTATTTT
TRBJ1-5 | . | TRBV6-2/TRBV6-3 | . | CASSYSGVGYSNQPQHF | TGTGCCAGCAGTTACTCCGGGGTGGGCTATAGCAATCAGCCCCAGCATTTT
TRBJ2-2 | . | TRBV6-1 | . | CASSDWGEGKETGELFF | TGTGCCAGCAGTGATTGGGGGGAAGGGAAGGAAACCGGGGAGCTGTTTTTT
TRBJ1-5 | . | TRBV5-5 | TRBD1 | CASSSAGQGGDQPQHF | TGTGCCAGCAGCTCGGCTGGACAGGGGGGCGATCAGCCCCAGCATTTT
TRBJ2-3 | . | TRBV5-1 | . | CASSWIGQGTDTQYF | TGCGCCAGCAGCTGGATCGGGCAGGGTACCGATACGCAGTATTTT
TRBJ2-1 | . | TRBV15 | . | CATSREVNWANEQFF | TGTGCCACCAGCAGAGAGGTAAATTGGGCTAATGAGCAGTTCTTC
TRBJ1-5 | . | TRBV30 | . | CAWSAGISNQPQHF | TGTGCCTGGAGTGCCGGGATTTCCAATCAGCCCCAGCATTTT
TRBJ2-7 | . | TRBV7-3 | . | CASSLDPGPSYEQYF | TGTGCCAGCAGCTTGGATCCGGGGCCTTCCTACGAGCAGTACTTC
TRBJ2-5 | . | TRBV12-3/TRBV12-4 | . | CASSRTGGTQYF | TGTGCCAGCAGCCGGACCGGGGGGACCCAGTACTTC
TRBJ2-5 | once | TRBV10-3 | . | CAIGRGGEEETQYF | TGTGCCATCGGCAGGGGTGGGGAGGAAGAGACCCAGTACTTC
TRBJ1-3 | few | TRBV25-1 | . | CASSENRAGGNTIYF | TGTGCCAGCAGTGAAAACAGGGCTGGTGGAAACACCATATATTTT
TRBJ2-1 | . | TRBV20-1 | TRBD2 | CSASRLAGGRAFNEQFF | TGCAGTGCTAGTCGACTGGCGGGGGGGCGTGCGTTCAATGAGCAGTTCTTC
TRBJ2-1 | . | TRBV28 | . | CASSLTPRGEQFF | TGTGCCAGCAGCCTCACCCCAAGGGGCGAGCAGTTCTTC
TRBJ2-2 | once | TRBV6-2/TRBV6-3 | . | CASSYYPPGPAGELFF | TGTGCCAGCAGTTACTATCCCCCAGGGCCGGCCGGGGAGCTGTTTTTT